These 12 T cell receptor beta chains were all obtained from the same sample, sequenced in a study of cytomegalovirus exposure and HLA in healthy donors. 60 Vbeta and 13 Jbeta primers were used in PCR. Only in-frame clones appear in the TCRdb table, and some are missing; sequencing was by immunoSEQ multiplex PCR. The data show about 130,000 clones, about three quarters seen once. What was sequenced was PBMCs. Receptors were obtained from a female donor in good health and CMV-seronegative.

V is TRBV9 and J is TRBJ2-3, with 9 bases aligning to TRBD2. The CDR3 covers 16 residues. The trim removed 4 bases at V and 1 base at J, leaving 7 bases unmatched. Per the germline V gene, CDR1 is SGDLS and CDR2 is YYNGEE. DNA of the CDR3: TGTGCCAGCAGCCTAGCGGGGAGCCCTGGCACAGATACGCAGTATTTT. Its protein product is CASSLAGSPGTDTQYF.

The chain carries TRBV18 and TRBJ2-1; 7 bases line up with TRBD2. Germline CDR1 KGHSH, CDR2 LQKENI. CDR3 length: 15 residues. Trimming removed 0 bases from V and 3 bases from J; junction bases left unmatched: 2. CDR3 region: CASSPPSSGYNEQFF. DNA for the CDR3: TGTGCCAGCTCACCACCCTCTAGCGGCTACAATGAGCAGTTCTTC.

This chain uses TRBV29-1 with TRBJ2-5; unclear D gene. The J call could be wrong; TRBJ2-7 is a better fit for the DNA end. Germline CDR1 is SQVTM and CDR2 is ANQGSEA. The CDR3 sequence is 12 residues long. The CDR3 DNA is TGCAGCGTTGTTAGTAGCTCCTACGAGCAGTACTTC. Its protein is CSVVSSSYEQYF.

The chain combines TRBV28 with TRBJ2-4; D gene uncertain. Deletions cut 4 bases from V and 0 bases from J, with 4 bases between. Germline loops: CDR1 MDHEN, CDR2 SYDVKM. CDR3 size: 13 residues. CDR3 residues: CASSSGAKNIQYF. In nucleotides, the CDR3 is TGTGCCAGCAGTTCCGGAGCCAAAAACATTCAGTACTTC.

CDR3 bases: TGTGCCAGCAGCTTGTATGGGACAGGGGGCTACGAGCAGTACTTC. This translates into CASSLYGTGGYEQYF. The chain uses TRBV5-6 and TRBJ2-7, with 11 bases aligning to TRBD1. The germline V gene has CDR1 SGHDT and CDR2 YYEEEE. The CDR3 totals 15 residues. The V and J ends lost 1 base and 3 bases, in that order; junction bases with no gene match: 3.

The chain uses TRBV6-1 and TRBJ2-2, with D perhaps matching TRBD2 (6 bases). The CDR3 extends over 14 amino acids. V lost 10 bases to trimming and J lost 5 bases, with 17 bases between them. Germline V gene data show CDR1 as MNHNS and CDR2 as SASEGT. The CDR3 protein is CAILEGYGTGELFF. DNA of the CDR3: TGTGCCATTCTGGAGGGGTATGGAACCGGGGAGCTGTTTTTT.

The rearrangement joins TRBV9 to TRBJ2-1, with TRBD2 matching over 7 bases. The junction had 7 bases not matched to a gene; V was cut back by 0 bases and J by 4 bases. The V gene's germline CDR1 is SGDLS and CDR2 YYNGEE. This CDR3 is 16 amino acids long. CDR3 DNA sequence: TGTGCCAGCAGCGTAGGACCGGGACTACCGTACAATGAGCAGTTCTTC. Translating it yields CASSVGPGLPYNEQFF.

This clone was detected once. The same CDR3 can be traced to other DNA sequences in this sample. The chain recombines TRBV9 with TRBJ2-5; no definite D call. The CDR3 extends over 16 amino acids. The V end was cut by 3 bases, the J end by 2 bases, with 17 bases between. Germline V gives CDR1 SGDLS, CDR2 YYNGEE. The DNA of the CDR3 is TGTGCCAGCAGCGCTATCTCCCCCAGAGGACAAGAGACCCAGTACTTC. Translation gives CASSAISPRGQETQYF.

CDR3 in amino acids: CAPRGGYEQYF. CDR3 coding DNA: TGTGCTCCGAGGGGGGGCTACGAGCAGTACTTC. J is TRBJ2-7 and V is TRBV30; perhaps TRBD2 as D (7 bases). This CDR3 is 11 amino acids long. Germline CDR1 and CDR2: GTSNPN and SVGIG (reference sequence).

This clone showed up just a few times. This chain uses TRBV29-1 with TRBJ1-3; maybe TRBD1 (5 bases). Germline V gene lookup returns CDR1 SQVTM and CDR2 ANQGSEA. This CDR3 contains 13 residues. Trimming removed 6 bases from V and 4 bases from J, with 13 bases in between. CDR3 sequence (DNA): TGCAGCGTCGTCCAGGGTTCAGGAAACACCATATATTTT. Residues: CSVVQGSGNTIYF.

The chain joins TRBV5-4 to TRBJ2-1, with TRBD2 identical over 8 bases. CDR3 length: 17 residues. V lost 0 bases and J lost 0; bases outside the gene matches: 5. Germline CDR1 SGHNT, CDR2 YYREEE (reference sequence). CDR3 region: CASSLGLLAGSYNEQFF. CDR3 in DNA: TGTGCCAGCAGCTTGGGGCTCCTAGCGGGCTCCTACAATGAGCAGTTCTTC.

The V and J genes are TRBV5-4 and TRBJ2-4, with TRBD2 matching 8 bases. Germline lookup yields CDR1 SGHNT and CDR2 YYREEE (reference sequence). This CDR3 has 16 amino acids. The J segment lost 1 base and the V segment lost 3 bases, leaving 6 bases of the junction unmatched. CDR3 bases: TGTGCCAGCAGCTCCCGGACGGGGGGGGCCAAAAACATTCAGTACTTC. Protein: CASSSRTGGAKNIQYF.